Each of the 25 T cell receptor beta chains below was sequenced from the same sample in a study of cytomegalovirus exposure and HLA in healthy donors. The table came from immunoSEQ multiplex PCR; TCRdb's copy has only in-frame clones and leaves some out. The sample comprises about 120,000 clones, 85% to 90% of which are singletons, and more than 5% rests with the top ten. Material for sequencing was PBMCs. The source of these receptors is a woman younger than 30 in good health and CMV-seropositive.

The DNA of the CDR3 is TGTGCCAGCAGCGTAGGGGTAACAGCGGACACTGAAGCTTTCTTT. This gives the protein CASSVGVTADTEAFF. This chain connects TRBV9 to TRBJ1-1, with D uncertain. The CDR3 has 15 residues. CDR1 and CDR2 (germline): SGDLS, YYNGEE. The V and J ends lost 0 bases and 3 bases respectively, with 12 bases between them.

This sequence joins TRBV5-8 and TRBJ2-5; D is ambiguous. CDR1 is SGHTS, CDR2 YDEGEE, per germline. V lost 6 bases, J lost 7 bases, and 16 bases lay in between. The CDR3 loop spans 13 amino acids. CDR3 in amino acids: CASTHRTFLTQYF. The CDR3 nucleotides are TGTGCCAGCACCCATAGAACCTTTCTGACCCAGTACTTC. Drawing the rest from reference TRBV5-8 and TRBJ2-5, the complete variable domain is EAGVTQSPTHLIKTRGQQATLRCSPISGHTSVYWYQQALGLGLQFLLWYDEGEERNRGNFPPRFSGRQFPNYSSELNVNALELEDSALYLCASTHRTFLTQYFGPGTRLLVL.

This clone was detected only once. J is TRBJ2-3 and V is TRBV5-1; 10 bases agree with TRBD2. Germline V gene lookup returns CDR1 SGHRS and CDR2 YFSETQ. V trimming: 4 bases; J trimming: 2 bases; junction bases outside the gene matches: 19. This CDR3 spans 20 amino acids. CDR3 nucleotides: TGCGCCAGCAGCAAAACTTCGACTAGCGGGCGGCCCGCTACCACAGATACGCAGTATTTT. Its translation is CASSKTSTSGRPATTDTQYF.

The J gene is TRBJ2-5, the V gene TRBV5-6; TRBD1 agrees at 11 bases. The CDR3 consists of 14 residues. Germline V gene data show CDR1 as SGHDT and CDR2 as YYEEEE. V shed 3 bases, J shed 5 bases, and the junction held 3 bases outside the gene matches. The CDR3 DNA follows: TGTGCCAGCAGCTCGGGACAGGGGGTGGAGACCCAGTACTTC. Protein product: CASSSGQGVETQYF.

This clone was seen a handful of times. The rearrangement links TRBV18 to TRBJ2-3; weak D call: TRBD1 (6 bases). V lost 1 base and J lost 3, with 17 bases in between. Germline V lookup: CDR1 KGHSH, CDR2 LQKENI. The CDR3 runs to 17 residues. CDR3 residues: CASSPLPRGSRTDTQYF. CDR3 DNA sequence: TGTGCCAGCTCACCACTACCAAGGGGGAGTAGGACAGATACGCAGTATTTT.

CDR3 bases: TGTGCCAGCAGCGTAGCGGTAGGGAGCTCCTACGAGCAGTACTTC. Protein sequence: CASSVAVGSSYEQYF. The J gene is TRBJ2-7, the V gene TRBV9, with D perhaps matching TRBD2 (5 bases). Between the trimmed V and J ends, which lost 0 bases and 0 bases, there was a span of 10 bases. This CDR3 spans 15 amino acids. CDR1 is SGDLS and CDR2 is YYNGEE in the germline V gene.

This clone has just one count. The chain joins TRBV19 to TRBJ1-2; no firm D call. CDR1 and CDR2 from the germline V gene are LNHDA and SQIVND (reference sequence). The CDR3 totals 14 residues. V was pared by 3 bases and J by 0 bases, with 8 bases between. CDR3 nucleotide sequence: TGTGCCAGTAGTATCGGCGGAGCTAACTATGGCTACACCTTC. Residues: CASSIGGANYGYTF.

This rearrangement joins TRBV4-1 to TRBJ1-4, with 7 bases aligning to TRBD1. J was trimmed by 4 bases and V by 3 bases; bases with no gene match: 5. This CDR3 comprises 15 residues. Germline values: CDR1 MGHRA, CDR2 YSYEKL. CDR3: CASSHPGTDNEKLFF. CDR3 bases: TGCGCCAGCAGCCACCCCGGGACAGATAATGAAAAACTGTTTTTT.

This chain connects TRBV7-8 to TRBJ2-1; 9 bases fit TRBD2. Germline V gene lookup returns CDR1 SGHVS and CDR2 FQNEAQ. V trimming: 5 bases; J trimming: 7 bases; junction bases outside the gene matches: 15. The CDR3 is made up of 17 amino acids. Written as DNA, the CDR3 is TGTGCCAGCAGCCTCCCGAATGGTAGCGGGAGTTTAAATGAGCAGTTCTTC. It yields the protein CASSLPNGSGSLNEQFF. The variable domain in full, with the rest retrieved from reference TRBV7-8 and TRBJ2-1, is GAGVSQSPRYKVAKRGQDVALRCDPISGHVSLFWYQQALGQGPEFLTYFQNEAQLDKSGLPSDRFFAERPEGSVSTLKIQRTQQEDSAVYLCASSLPNGSGSLNEQFFGPGTRLTVL.

This chain links TRBV9 with TRBJ1-1; D possibly corresponds to TRBD1 (5 bases). CDR1 and CDR2 (germline): SGDLS, YYNGEE. The CDR3 is made up of 13 amino acids. Trimming removed 4 bases at V and 5 bases at J, with 12 bases between. CDR3: CASSPPRGTEAFF. The CDR3 bases are TGTGCCAGCAGCCCCCCACGGGGGACTGAAGCTTTCTTT.

The chain links TRBV27 to TRBJ2-5; TRBD2 might be the D (5 bases). Germline V CDR1 and CDR2: MNHEY, SMNVEV (reference sequence). This CDR3 has 12 amino acids. V was clipped by 5 bases and J by 11 bases, with 15 bases between them. For the CDR3, the DNA is TGTGCCAGCAGTGGACTGAGTGATGAGCAGTACTTC. Its protein is CASSGLSDEQYF.

This clone was seen a few times. The chain combines TRBV14 with TRBJ2-7; possibly TRBD2 for D (6 bases). This CDR3 is built from 11 residues. In germline, CDR1 is SGHDN, CDR2 FVKESK. The V gene lost 1 base and the J gene lost 12 bases, with 10 bases spanning the gap. Written as DNA, the CDR3 is TGTGCCAGCAGCCAAGGGAGGGTGGCGTACTTC. Protein: CASSQGRVAYF. Full variable domain (rest looked up from reference TRBV14 and TRBJ2-7): EAGVTQFPSHSVIEKGQTVTLRCDPISGHDNLYWYRRVMGKEIKFLLHFVKESKQDESGMPNNRFLAERTGGTYSTLKVQPAELEDSGVYFCASSQGRVAYFGPGTRLTVT.

The V and J genes are TRBV5-1 and TRBJ2-1; TRBD1 agrees at 10 bases. The CDR3 extends over 15 amino acids. Per the germline V gene, CDR1 is SGHRS and CDR2 is YFSETQ. The trim removed 2 bases at V and 5 bases at J, leaving 4 bases unmatched. CDR3 protein: CASSLPGQGHNEQFF. The CDR3 region has the DNA TGCGCCAGCAGCTTACCGGGACAGGGGCACAATGAGCAGTTCTTC.

This chain links TRBV18 with TRBJ2-7, with a tentative D call TRBD1 (6 bases). Germline-derived CDR1 and CDR2 are KGHSH and LQKENI. Trimming removed 6 bases at V and 0 bases at J, with 15 bases between. The CDR3 runs 15 residues. The CDR3 reads CASSDMDSSSYEQYF. The CDR3 coding sequence is TGTGCCAGCTCCGATATGGACAGCAGCTCCTACGAGCAGTACTTC.

The CDR3 DNA follows: TGTGCCACCAGAGATGAGATCTATGGCTACACCTTC. Its protein product is CATRDEIYGYTF. This chain joins TRBV15 and TRBJ1-2; no clear D gene. CDR1 is LNHNV, CDR2 YYDKDF, per germline (reference sequence). V was trimmed by 6 bases and J by 4 bases, leaving 9 bases between them. CDR3 length: 12 residues.

Only one count was recorded for this clone. The gene calls are TRBV9 and TRBJ1-2; D unresolved. CDR3 length: 12 amino acids. V was trimmed by 1 base and J by 7 bases, leaving 8 bases between them. Germline CDR1 SGDLS, CDR2 YYNGEE. DNA for the CDR3: TGTGCCAGCAGCGTATCCGGCGGTGGCTACACCTTC. Translated: CASSVSGGGYTF.

The chain joins TRBV5-1 to TRBJ1-1; D is uncertain. The CDR3 is made up of 12 amino acids. The V and J ends lost 5 bases and 0 bases respectively, with 5 bases between them. The V gene's germline CDR1 is SGHRS and CDR2 YFSETQ. CDR3 in DNA: TGCGCCAGCAGTGGCATGAACACTGAAGCTTTCTTT. This encodes CASSGMNTEAFF. Full variable domain (rest looked up from reference TRBV5-1 and TRBJ1-1): KAGVTQTPRYLIKTRGQQVTLSCSPISGHRSVSWYQQTPGQGLQFLFEYFSETQRNKGNFPGRFSGRQFSNSRSEMNVSTLELGDSALYLCASSGMNTEAFFGQGTRLTVV.

This chain links TRBV7-3 with TRBJ2-1; TRBD2 matches 10 bases. Germline loops: CDR1 SGHTA, CDR2 FQGTGA. V gave up 2 bases and J gave up 4 bases; unmatched junction bases: 5. This CDR3 is built from 16 residues. The CDR3, as DNA: TGTGCCAGCAGCTTAGGGCCTAGCGGGAGTTACAATGAGCAGTTCTTC. This translates into CASSLGPSGSYNEQFF.

This clone appeared once. CDR3 nucleotides: TGCAGTGCAATAGCGTCCTACGAGCAGTACTTC. Protein sequence: CSAIASYEQYF. The chain uses TRBV20-1 and TRBJ2-7; D might be TRBD2 (5 bases). Trimming left V 6 bases short and J 1 base short, with 7 bases between. Germline CDR1 reads DFQATT; CDR2 reads SNEGSKA (reference sequence). The CDR3 spans 11 residues.

CDR3: CASSLAASGGQETQYF. The CDR3 DNA follows: TGCGCCAGCAGCTTGGCGGCTAGCGGGGGCCAAGAGACCCAGTACTTC. The J gene is TRBJ2-5, the V gene TRBV5-1; 10 bases align to TRBD2. CDR3 length equals 16 residues. Trimming at V came to 0 bases and at J to 1 base, leaving 3 bases not matched to a gene. Germline V CDR1 and CDR2: SGHRS, YFSETQ.

The chain carries TRBV30 and TRBJ2-5; 8 bases line up with TRBD2. CDR3 length equals 17 residues. V was pared by 1 base and J by 6 bases, with 16 bases of the junction left unmatched. In germline, CDR1 is GTSNPN, CDR2 SVGIG (reference sequence). CDR3 sequence reads: CAWSAPGYGGGTKTQYF. The DNA of the CDR3 is TGTGCCTGGAGTGCCCCAGGGTACGGCGGGGGGACGAAGACCCAGTACTTC. Variable domain in full (rest from reference TRBV30 and TRBJ2-5): SQTIHQWPATLVQPVGSPLSLECTVEGTSNPNLYWYRQAAGRGLQLLFYSVGIGQISSEVPQNLSASRPQDRQFILSSKKLLLSDSGFYLCAWSAPGYGGGTKTQYFGPGTRLLVL.

This chain connects TRBV5-1 to TRBJ2-3; 8 nucleotides agree with TRBD2. This CDR3 region has 16 residues. The germline V gene encodes CDR1 SGHRS and CDR2 YFSETQ. The trim removed 0 bases at V and 2 bases at J, leaving 5 bases unmatched. As DNA, the CDR3 is TGCGCCAGCAGCTTGGGACTAGCGCCTAACACAGATACGCAGTATTTT. This translates into CASSLGLAPNTDTQYF.

This sequence joins TRBV19 and TRBJ1-1, with a possible D match to TRBD1 (5 bases). This CDR3 comprises 13 residues. V was clipped by 5 bases and J by 4 bases, with 11 bases between them. Per germline, CDR1 LNHDA and CDR2 SQIVND (reference sequence). In DNA, the CDR3 is TGTGCCAGTAGTTCAGCGGGGGGCACTGAAGCTTTCTTT. It specifies CASSSAGGTEAFF.

The chain joins TRBV7-2 to TRBJ1-2; D unclear. The germline V gene has CDR1 SGHTA and CDR2 FQGNSA. The CDR3 has 12 residues. V was cut by 3 bases and J by 8 bases, with 10 bases left in between. CDR3 sequence (DNA): TGTGCCAGCAGCTTTTACGGGAACGGCTACACCTTC. Amino acid sequence: CASSFYGNGYTF.

This clone came up a few times. V usage is TRBV7-2 and J usage is TRBJ2-2, with a possible D match to TRBD2 (5 bases). Per germline, CDR1 SGHTA and CDR2 FQGNSA. The CDR3 contains 13 residues. V gave up 5 bases and J gave up 1 base, with 5 bases separating them. CDR3 loop: CASSGRNTGELFF. DNA for the CDR3: TGTGCCAGCAGCGGGAGGAACACCGGGGAGCTGTTTTTT.